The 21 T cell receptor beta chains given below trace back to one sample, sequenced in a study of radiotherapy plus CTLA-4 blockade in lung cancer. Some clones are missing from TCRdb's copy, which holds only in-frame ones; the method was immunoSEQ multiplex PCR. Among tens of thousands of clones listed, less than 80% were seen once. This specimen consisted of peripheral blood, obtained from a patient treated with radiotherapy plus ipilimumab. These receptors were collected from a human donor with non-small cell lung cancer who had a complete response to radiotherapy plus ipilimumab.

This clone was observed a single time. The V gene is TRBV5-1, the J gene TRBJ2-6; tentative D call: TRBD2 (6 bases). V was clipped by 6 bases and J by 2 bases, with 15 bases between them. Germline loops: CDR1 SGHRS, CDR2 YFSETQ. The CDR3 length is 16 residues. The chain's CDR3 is CASNRRETTGANVLTF. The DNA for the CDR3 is TGCGCCAGCAACAGGCGGGAAACCACTGGGGCCAACGTCCTGACTTTC.

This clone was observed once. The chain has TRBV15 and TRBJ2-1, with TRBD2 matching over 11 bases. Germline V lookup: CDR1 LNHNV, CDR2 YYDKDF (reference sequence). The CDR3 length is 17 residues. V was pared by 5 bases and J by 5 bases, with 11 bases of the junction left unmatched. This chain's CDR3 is CATSSGLAGRLNNEQFF. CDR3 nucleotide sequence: TGTGCCACCAGCTCTGGACTAGCGGGTCGATTAAACAATGAGCAGTTCTTC. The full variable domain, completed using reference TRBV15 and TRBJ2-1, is DAMVIQNPRYQVTQFGKPVTLSCSQTLNHNVMYWYQQKSSQAPKLLFHYYDKDFNNEADTPDNFQSRRPNTSFCFLDIRSPGLGDTAMYLCATSSGLAGRLNNEQFFGPGTRLTVL.

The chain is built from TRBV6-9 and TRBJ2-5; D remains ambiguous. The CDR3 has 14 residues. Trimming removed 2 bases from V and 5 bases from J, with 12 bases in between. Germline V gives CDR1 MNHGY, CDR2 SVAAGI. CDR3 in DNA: TGTGCCAGCAGTTATAGTAGGGCTATGGAGACCCAGTACTTC. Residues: CASSYSRAMETQYF.

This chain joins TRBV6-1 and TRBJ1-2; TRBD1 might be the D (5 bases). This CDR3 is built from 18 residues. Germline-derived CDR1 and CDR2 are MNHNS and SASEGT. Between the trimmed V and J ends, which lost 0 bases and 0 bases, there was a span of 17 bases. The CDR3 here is CASSEAGRWGGSNYGYTF. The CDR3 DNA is TGTGCCAGCAGTGAAGCGGGGCGTTGGGGGGGGTCTAACTATGGCTACACCTTC.

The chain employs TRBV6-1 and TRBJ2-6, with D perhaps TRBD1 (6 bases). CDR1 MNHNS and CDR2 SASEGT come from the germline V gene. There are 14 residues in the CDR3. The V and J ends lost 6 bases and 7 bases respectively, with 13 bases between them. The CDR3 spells CASRDNRAANVLTF. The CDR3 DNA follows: TGTGCCAGCAGGGACAACAGGGCTGCCAACGTCCTGACTTTC.

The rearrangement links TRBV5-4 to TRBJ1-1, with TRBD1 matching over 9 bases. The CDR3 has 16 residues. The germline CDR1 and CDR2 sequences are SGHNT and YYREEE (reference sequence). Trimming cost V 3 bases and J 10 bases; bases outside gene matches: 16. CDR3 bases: TGTGCCAGCAGCTGGGGTGGAGGCGGGACAGGGAATGGAGCTTTCTTT. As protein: CASSWGGGGTGNGAFF.

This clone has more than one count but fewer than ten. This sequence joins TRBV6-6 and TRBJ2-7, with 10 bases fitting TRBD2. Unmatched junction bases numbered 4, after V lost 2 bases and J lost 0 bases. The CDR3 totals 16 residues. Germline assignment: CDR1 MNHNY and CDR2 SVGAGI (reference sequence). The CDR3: CASSYVAGGGSYEQYV. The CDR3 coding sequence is TGTGCCAGCAGTTACGTAGCGGGAGGCGGCTCCTACGAGCAGTACGTC.

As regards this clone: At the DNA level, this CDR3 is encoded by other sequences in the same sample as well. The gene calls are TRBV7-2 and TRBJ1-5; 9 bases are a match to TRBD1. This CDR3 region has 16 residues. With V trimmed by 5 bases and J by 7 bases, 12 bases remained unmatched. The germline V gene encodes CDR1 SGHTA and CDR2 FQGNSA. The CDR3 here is CASSKSGTGNGQPQHF. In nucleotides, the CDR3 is TGTGCCAGCAGCAAATCCGGGACAGGGAATGGACAGCCCCAGCATTTT.

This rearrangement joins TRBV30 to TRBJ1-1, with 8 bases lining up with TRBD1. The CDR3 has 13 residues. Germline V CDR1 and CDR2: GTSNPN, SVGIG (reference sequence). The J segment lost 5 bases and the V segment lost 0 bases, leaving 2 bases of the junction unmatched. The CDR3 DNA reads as TGTGCCTGGAGTGTCGGACAGGGAACTGAAGCTTTCTTT. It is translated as CAWSVGQGTEAFF. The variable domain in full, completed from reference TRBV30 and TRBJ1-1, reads SQTIHQWPATLVQPVGSPLSLECTVEGTSNPNLYWYRQAAGRGLQLLFYSVGIGQISSEVPQNLSASRPQDRQFILSSKKLLLSDSGFYLCAWSVGQGTEAFFGQGTRLTVV.

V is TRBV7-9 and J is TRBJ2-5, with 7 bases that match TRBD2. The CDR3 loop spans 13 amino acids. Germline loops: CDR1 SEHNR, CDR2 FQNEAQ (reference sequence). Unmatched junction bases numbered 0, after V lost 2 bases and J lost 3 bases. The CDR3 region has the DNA TGTGCCAGCAGCTTACTAGCGGAAGAGACCCAGTACTTC. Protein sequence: CASSLLAEETQYF.

This chain's CDR3 is CASSYREGTEYAYTF. As DNA, the CDR3 is TGTGCCAGCAGCTATAGGGAGGGGACAGAGTATGCATACACCTTC. The rearrangement links TRBV7-8 to TRBJ1-2; 7 bases fit TRBD1. The CDR3 has 15 amino acids. Germline V gene sequence: CDR1 SGHVS, CDR2 FQNEAQ. V was clipped by 4 bases and J by 11 bases; unmatched bases: 16.

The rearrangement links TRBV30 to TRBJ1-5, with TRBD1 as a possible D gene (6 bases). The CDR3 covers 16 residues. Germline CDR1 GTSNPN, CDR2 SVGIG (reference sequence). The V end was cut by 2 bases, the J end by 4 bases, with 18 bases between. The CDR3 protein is CAWSKRGVGLNQPQHF. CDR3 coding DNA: TGTGCCTGGAGTAAAAGGGGGGTTGGATTGAATCAGCCCCAGCATTTT.

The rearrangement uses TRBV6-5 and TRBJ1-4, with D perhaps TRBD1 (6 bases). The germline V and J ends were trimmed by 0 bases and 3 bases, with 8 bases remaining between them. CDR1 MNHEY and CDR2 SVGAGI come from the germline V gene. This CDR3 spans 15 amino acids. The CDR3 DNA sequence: TGTGCCAGCAGTTACTCGGGGGCTTCTAATGAAAAACTGTTTTTT. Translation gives CASSYSGASNEKLFF.

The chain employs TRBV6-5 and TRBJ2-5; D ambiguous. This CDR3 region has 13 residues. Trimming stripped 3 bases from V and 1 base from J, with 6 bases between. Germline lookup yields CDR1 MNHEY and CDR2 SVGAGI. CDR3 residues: CASSYGVQETQYF. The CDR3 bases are TGTGCCAGCAGTTATGGGGTCCAAGAGACCCAGTACTTC.

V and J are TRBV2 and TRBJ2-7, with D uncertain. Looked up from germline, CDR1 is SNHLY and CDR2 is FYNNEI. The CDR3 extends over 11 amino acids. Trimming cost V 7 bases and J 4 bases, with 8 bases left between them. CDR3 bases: TGTGCCAGCAAGACGGGTTACGAGCAGTACTTC. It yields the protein CASKTGYEQYF.

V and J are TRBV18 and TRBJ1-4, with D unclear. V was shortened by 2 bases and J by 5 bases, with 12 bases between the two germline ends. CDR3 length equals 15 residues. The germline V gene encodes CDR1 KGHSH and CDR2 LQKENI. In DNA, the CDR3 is TGTGCCAGCTCACCAAAGAGAGCGGGGAATGAAAAACTGTTTTTT. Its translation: CASSPKRAGNEKLFF.

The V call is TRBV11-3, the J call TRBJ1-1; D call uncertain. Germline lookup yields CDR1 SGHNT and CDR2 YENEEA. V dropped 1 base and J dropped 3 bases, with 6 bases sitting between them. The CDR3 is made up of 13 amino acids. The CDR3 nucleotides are TGTGCCAGCAGCTTAGGGATGGACACTGAAGCTTTCTTT. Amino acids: CASSLGMDTEAFF.

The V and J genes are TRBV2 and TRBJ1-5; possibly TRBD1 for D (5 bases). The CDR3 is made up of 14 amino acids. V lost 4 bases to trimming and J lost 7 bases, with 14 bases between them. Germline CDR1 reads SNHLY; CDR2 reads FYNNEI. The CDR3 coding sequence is TGTGCCAGCAGTGGAATCCAGGGAAACCAGCCCCAGCATTTT. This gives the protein CASSGIQGNQPQHF.

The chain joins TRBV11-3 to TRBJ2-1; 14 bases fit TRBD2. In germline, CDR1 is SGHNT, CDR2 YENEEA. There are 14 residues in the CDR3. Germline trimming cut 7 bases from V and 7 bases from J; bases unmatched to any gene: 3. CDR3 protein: CASIGTSGRNEQFF. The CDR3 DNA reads TGTGCCAGCATTGGGACTAGCGGGAGAAATGAGCAGTTCTTC.

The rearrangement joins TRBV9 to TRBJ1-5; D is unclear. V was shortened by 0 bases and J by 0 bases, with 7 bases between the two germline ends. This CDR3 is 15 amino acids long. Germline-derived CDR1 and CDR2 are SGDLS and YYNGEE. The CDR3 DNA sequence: TGTGCCAGCAGCGTAGACGGAAATAGCAATCAGCCCCAGCATTTT. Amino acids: CASSVDGNSNQPQHF.

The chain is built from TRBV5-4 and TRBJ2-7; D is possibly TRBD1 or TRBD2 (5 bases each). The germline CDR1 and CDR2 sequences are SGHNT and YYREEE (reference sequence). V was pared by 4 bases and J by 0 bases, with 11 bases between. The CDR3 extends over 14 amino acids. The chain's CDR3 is CASSRDGNSYEQYV. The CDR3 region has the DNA TGTGCCAGCAGCCGGGACGGGAACTCCTACGAGCAGTACGTC.